The 30 T cell receptor beta chains presented below share a single source sample, sequenced in a study of cytomegalovirus exposure and HLA in healthy donors (dated by TCRdb to between 2016 and 2019). Library prep was done by the immunoSEQ multiplex PCR assay. A mixture of 60 forward primers for TCR Vbeta segments and 13 reverse primers for TCR Jbeta segments was used in the multiplex PCR. As stored in TCRdb, this immuneACCESS dataset retains in-frame rearrangements with V and J assigned. A fraction of the clones does not appear; measured against another copy, unresolved V genes explain less than half of the discrepancy, and the remainder lacks a known reason. The sample table records around 110,000 clones; around two thirds of these occur just once. Jointly, the top ten make up less than 9.5% of the sample. Specimen: PBMCs. Every receptor here comes from a woman aged 40 to 50 in good health and CMV-seropositive.

The rearrangement links TRBV13 to TRBJ1-3; D is perhaps TRBD1 (6 bases). From germline, CDR1 is PRHDT and CDR2 FYEKMQ (reference sequence). V lost 5 bases to trimming and J lost 2 bases, with 16 bases between them. The CDR3 has 16 amino acids. The CDR3 nucleotides read TGTGCCAGCAGCAACACGACAGGTCTCACTGGAAACACCATATATTTT. This sequence encodes CASSNTTGLTGNTIYF.

The genes are TRBV5-1 and TRBJ1-1, with TRBD1 matching 7 bases. The germline gives CDR1 SGHRS, CDR2 YFSETQ. V was clipped by 3 bases and J by 1 base; unmatched bases: 3. The CDR3 is 14 residues long. The chain's CDR3 is CASSSGTANTEAFF. CDR3 DNA: TGCGCCAGCAGCTCCGGGACAGCGAACACTGAAGCTTTCTTT.

The chain carries TRBV6-5 and TRBJ2-5; TRBD1 aligns across 9 bases. Germline CDR1 reads MNHEY; CDR2 reads SVGAGI. V lost 6 bases, J lost 4 bases, and 9 bases stayed unmatched. The CDR3 totals 15 residues. This chain's CDR3 is CASRRPGQGGETQYF. CDR3 DNA: TGTGCCAGCAGACGTCCGGGACAGGGAGGAGAGACCCAGTACTTC.

This rearrangement joins TRBV9 to TRBJ2-1; D ambiguous. The V end lost 4 bases, the J end lost 8 bases, and 22 bases lay between the germline ends. This CDR3 spans 16 amino acids. CDR1 is SGDLS and CDR2 is YYNGEE in the germline V gene. In nucleotides, the CDR3 is TGTGCCAGCAGCCCCCCGCCCAGGTCTATGGGCGATGAGCAGTTCTTC. Translating gives CASSPPPRSMGDEQFF. The full variable domain, in which reference TRBV9 and TRBJ2-1 provide the parts outside the CDR3, is DSGVTQTPKHLITATGQRVTLRCSPRSGDLSVYWYQQSLDQGLQFLIQYYNGEERAKGNILERFSAQQFPDLHSELNLSSLELGDSALYFCASSPPPRSMGDEQFFGPGTRLTVL.

As for this clone: A read error may produce the germline difference seen at one junction end. The V gene is TRBV4-1, the J gene TRBJ1-2; possibly TRBD1 for D (6 bases). The CDR3 is 14 residues long. Looked up from germline, CDR1 is MGHRA and CDR2 is YSYEKL. CDR3 in amino acids: CASGQDRRGYGYTF. As DNA, the CDR3 is TGCGCCAGCGGCCAAGATCGCAGGGGCTATGGCTACACCTTC.

The V gene is TRBV27, the J gene TRBJ2-5; 9 nucleotides match TRBD2. Germline CDR1 is MNHEY and CDR2 is SMNVEV (reference sequence). V shed 3 bases and J 4 bases; nucleotides not matched to a gene: 6. This CDR3 has 15 amino acids. CDR3 protein: CASSLLAGTVETQYF. The CDR3 DNA is TGTGCCAGCAGTTTGCTAGCGGGGACCGTAGAGACCCAGTACTTC.

The rearrangement links TRBV9 to TRBJ2-5; 7 bases fit TRBD2. The DNA end is a closer match to TRBJ2-7, so the J assignment may be wrong. Germline CDR1 SGDLS, CDR2 YYNGEE. The CDR3 length is 15 residues. DNA for the CDR3: TGTGCCAGCAGCGTAGGAGGGGCGGGAGAAAACGAGCAGTACTTC. Protein: CASSVGGAGENEQYF.

The chain couples TRBV4-3 to TRBJ1-1, with TRBD1 as a possible D gene (6 bases). Deletions cut 1 base from V and 5 bases from J, with 20 bases between. Germline V lookup: CDR1 LGHNA, CDR2 YSLEER. The CDR3 runs 17 residues. In nucleotides, the CDR3 is TGCGCCAGCAGCCAAGCAGGGCGGGGGCCAAGGGATACTGAAGCTTTCTTT. Amino acids: CASSQAGRGPRDTEAFF.

The chain recombines TRBV9 with TRBJ2-2, with D possibly being TRBD2 (5 bases). Trimming stripped 0 bases from V and 5 bases from J, with 11 bases between. In germline, CDR1 is SGDLS, CDR2 YYNGEE. CDR3 length equals 15 residues. The CDR3 is CASSVGGSGTGELFF. In nucleotides, the CDR3 is TGTGCCAGCAGCGTAGGAGGGAGCGGAACCGGGGAGCTGTTTTTT. The variable domain in full, with the rest retrieved from reference TRBV9 and TRBJ2-2, is DSGVTQTPKHLITATGQRVTLRCSPRSGDLSVYWYQQSLDQGLQFLIQYYNGEERAKGNILERFSAQQFPDLHSELNLSSLELGDSALYFCASSVGGSGTGELFFGEGSRLTVL.

This chain uses TRBV15 with TRBJ2-1, with 10 nucleotides matching TRBD1. Germline V gene sequence: CDR1 LNHNV, CDR2 YYDKDF (reference sequence). Trimming cost V 5 bases and J 4 bases; bases outside gene matches: 8. The CDR3 consists of 16 residues. The CDR3 DNA is TGTGCCACCAGCCCCCATAAGGGACAGGGGTACAATGAGCAGTTCTTC. Amino acid sequence: CATSPHKGQGYNEQFF. The full variable domain, its missing parts supplied by reference TRBV15 and TRBJ2-1, is DAMVIQNPRYQVTQFGKPVTLSCSQTLNHNVMYWYQQKSSQAPKLLFHYYDKDFNNEADTPDNFQSRRPNTSFCFLDIRSPGLGDTAMYLCATSPHKGQGYNEQFFGPGTRLTVL.

This clone has just a few counts. This chain links TRBV27 with TRBJ2-1; D is uncertain. Germline CDR1 and CDR2: MNHEY and SMNVEV (reference sequence). Trimming removed 1 base at V and 9 bases at J, with 16 bases between. There are 15 residues in the CDR3. CDR3 amino acids: CASSLYLTSSGEQFF. The CDR3 DNA reads TGTGCCAGCAGTTTATACCTGACTTCCTCCGGTGAGCAGTTCTTC.

This chain uses TRBV28 with TRBJ1-5, with 8 bases identical to TRBD1. Germline values: CDR1 MDHEN, CDR2 SYDVKM. The ends lost 10 bases at V and 4 bases at J; junction bases unmatched: 3. The CDR3 has 12 amino acids. The CDR3 region has the DNA TGTGCCACCGGACAGGGTAATCAGCCCCAGCATTTT. Amino acids: CATGQGNQPQHF.

The chain carries TRBV27 and TRBJ2-7; a weak D match, TRBD2 (7 bases). V was cut by 2 bases and J by 4 bases, with 18 bases left in between. Germline V gene data show CDR1 as MNHEY and CDR2 as SMNVEV (reference sequence). The CDR3 spans 16 residues. CDR3 sequence (DNA): TGTGCCAGCAGTTTAGGGTCGTATGAGGGGGGGTACGAGCAGTACTTC. It translates to CASSLGSYEGGYEQYF.

The chain couples TRBV27 to TRBJ2-1, with TRBD2 as a possible D gene (5 bases). This CDR3 has 12 amino acids. Trimming removed 2 bases from V and 10 bases from J, with 9 bases in between. Germline loops: CDR1 MNHEY, CDR2 SMNVEV (reference sequence). CDR3 nucleotides: TGTGCCAGCAGTTTAAGGGCGGGCGAGCAGTTCTTC. Residues: CASSLRAGEQFF.

In this sample, this clone turned up a few times. Here the CDR3 reads CATSVRYTGELFF. The CDR3 DNA follows: TGTGCCACCTCGGTCCGGTACACCGGGGAGCTGTTTTTT. The rearrangement joins TRBV19 to TRBJ2-2; D ambiguous. Germline loops: CDR1 LNHDA, CDR2 SQIVND (reference sequence). The V gene lost 10 bases and the J gene lost 3 bases, with 12 bases spanning the gap. The CDR3 spans 13 residues.

The chain links TRBV2 to TRBJ1-2; D is possibly TRBD1 (5 bases). V was trimmed by 6 bases and J by 2 bases, leaving 13 bases between them. The germline V gene encodes CDR1 SNHLY and CDR2 FYNNEI. The CDR3 consists of 14 residues. CDR3: CASRDRQWNYGYTF. CDR3 sequence (DNA): TGTGCCAGCAGGGATCGACAGTGGAACTATGGCTACACCTTC.

This CDR3 is CASSSWGQGAGEQYF. The CDR3 DNA follows: TGTGCCAGCAGCTCCTGGGGACAGGGGGCGGGGGAGCAGTACTTC. V gene TRBV9 combines with J gene TRBJ2-7; 12 bases fit TRBD1. The V gene's germline CDR1 is SGDLS and CDR2 YYNGEE. The V segment lost 4 bases and the J segment 7 bases; nucleotides outside the gene matches: 9. CDR3 size: 15 residues.

In its sample, this clone was seen a few times. The chain uses TRBV5-1 and TRBJ1-1, with 9 bases fitting TRBD1. CDR1 is SGHRS, CDR2 YFSETQ, per germline. CDR3 size: 15 residues. V lost 3 bases, J lost 3 bases, and 6 bases stayed unmatched. The CDR3 DNA reads as TGCGCCAGCAGCTCGCCACAGGGGGCTGACACTGAAGCTTTCTTT. Its protein product is CASSSPQGADTEAFF.

The chain has TRBV5-6 and TRBJ2-6; D is unclear. The V end lost 4 bases, the J end lost 0 bases, and 17 bases lay between the germline ends. The V gene's germline CDR1 is SGHDT and CDR2 YYEEEE. The CDR3 spans 18 residues. CDR3 amino acids: CASSSAVGGSSGANVLTF. CDR3 nucleotide sequence: TGTGCCAGCAGCAGCGCCGTGGGTGGGTCCTCTGGGGCCAACGTCCTGACTTTC.

The genes are TRBV27 and TRBJ2-7; TRBD2 is a possible D gene (5 bases). This CDR3 has 14 amino acids. V lost 5 bases and J lost 3, with 14 bases in between. CDR1 is MNHEY, CDR2 SMNVEV, per germline (reference sequence). The CDR3 DNA reads TGTGCCAGCAGTCCAACCGGACTCCTCTACGAGCAGTACTTC. Amino acids: CASSPTGLLYEQYF.

V gene TRBV4-2 combines with J gene TRBJ1-4; no reliable D call. V was shortened by 1 base and J by 8 bases, with 17 bases between the two germline ends. The CDR3 extends over 16 amino acids. The V gene's germline CDR1 is LGHNA and CDR2 YNFKEQ. As DNA, the CDR3 is TGTGCCAGCAGCCAAGCCGGGGAAATGGAGTGGGAAAAACTGTTTTTT. Residues: CASSQAGEMEWEKLFF.

V gene TRBV7-9 combines with J gene TRBJ2-1; D may be TRBD1 (6 bases). Germline-derived CDR1 and CDR2 are SEHNR and FQNEAQ (reference sequence). The CDR3 extends over 17 amino acids. V lost 6 bases, J lost 0 bases, and 18 bases lay in between. CDR3 in DNA: TGTGCCAGCAGATCCAGGGGTCCCCCCAGCTCCTACAATGAGCAGTTCTTC. Amino acid sequence: CASRSRGPPSSYNEQFF.

V is TRBV10-3 and J is TRBJ2-1, with 15 bases matching TRBD2. The germline V gene encodes CDR1 ENHRY and CDR2 SYGVKD. The CDR3 contains 15 residues. The V and J ends lost 4 bases and 9 bases, in that order; junction bases with no gene match: 4. The CDR3 sequence is CAISGGLAGGTEQFF. CDR3 nucleotide sequence: TGTGCCATCAGTGGGGGACTAGCGGGAGGAACTGAGCAGTTCTTC.

This rearrangement joins TRBV2 to TRBJ2-5, with a tentative D call TRBD1 (6 bases). Trimming removed 5 bases from V and 4 bases from J, with 17 bases in between. Germline V gives CDR1 SNHLY, CDR2 FYNNEI. The CDR3 is 15 amino acids. The CDR3 nucleotides are TGTGCCAGCAGTCGAACCACAGGGTTCGGAGAGACCCAGTACTTC. Protein: CASSRTTGFGETQYF.

The chain links TRBV5-1 to TRBJ1-5, with D unclear. V was shortened by 0 bases and J by 2 bases, with 9 bases between the two germline ends. Germline CDR1 is SGHRS and CDR2 is YFSETQ. The CDR3 runs to 15 residues. CDR3 bases: TGCGCCAGCAGCTTGGATTCCGGGGGCAATCAGCCCCAGCATTTT. Its translation is CASSLDSGGNQPQHF.

The gene calls are TRBV5-1 and TRBJ2-1; 11 nucleotides align to TRBD2. With 0 bases clipped from V and 6 bases from J, the junction kept 5 bases outside the gene matches. The CDR3 runs 16 residues. In germline, CDR1 is SGHRS, CDR2 YFSETQ. CDR3: CASSLDPGLAANEQFF. In DNA, the CDR3 is TGCGCCAGCAGCTTGGACCCGGGACTAGCGGCCAATGAGCAGTTCTTC. The variable domain in full, with the rest retrieved from reference TRBV5-1 and TRBJ2-1, is KAGVTQTPRYLIKTRGQQVTLSCSPISGHRSVSWYQQTPGQGLQFLFEYFSETQRNKGNFPGRFSGRQFSNSRSEMNVSTLELGDSALYLCASSLDPGLAANEQFFGPGTRLTVL.

This clone occurred a few times. The chain employs TRBV9 and TRBJ2-1; 11 positions agree with TRBD2. V lost 3 bases, J lost 4 bases, and 6 bases stayed unmatched. The germline V gene encodes CDR1 SGDLS and CDR2 YYNGEE. The CDR3 runs 16 residues. CDR3 residues: CASSAASGRRYNEQFF. CDR3 nucleotides: TGTGCCAGCAGCGCAGCTAGCGGGAGGAGATACAATGAGCAGTTCTTC. Together with reference TRBV9 and TRBJ2-1, the CDR3 gives the full variable domain: DSGVTQTPKHLITATGQRVTLRCSPRSGDLSVYWYQQSLDQGLQFLIQYYNGEERAKGNILERFSAQQFPDLHSELNLSSLELGDSALYFCASSAASGRRYNEQFFGPGTRLTVL.

The chain is built from TRBV5-1 and TRBJ1-3; a weak D match, TRBD1 (5 bases). Deletions cut 4 bases from V and 0 bases from J, with 14 bases between. Per germline, CDR1 SGHRS and CDR2 YFSETQ. The CDR3 has 16 residues. CDR3 region: CASSPAGTVSGNTIYF. The CDR3 DNA reads TGCGCCAGCAGCCCGGCGGGGACTGTCTCTGGAAACACCATATATTTT.

The genes are TRBV7-9 and TRBJ2-6; TRBD1 might be the D (5 bases). V was pared by 6 bases and J by 1 base, with 10 bases between. CDR3 length equals 15 residues. Germline loops: CDR1 SEHNR, CDR2 FQNEAQ (reference sequence). The CDR3: CASRSQGSGANVLTF. In nucleotides, the CDR3 is TGTGCCAGCAGATCTCAGGGTTCTGGGGCCAACGTCCTGACTTTC.

V gene TRBV7-2 combines with J gene TRBJ2-1; the match to TRBD1 covers 7 bases. The CDR3 is made up of 12 amino acids. Germline assignment: CDR1 SGHTA and CDR2 FQGNSA. J lost 10 bases, V lost 1 base, and 1 base had no gene match. The CDR3 sequence: CASSLGDSEQFF. The CDR3 region has the DNA TGTGCCAGCAGCTTAGGGGACAGCGAGCAGTTCTTC. Based on the CDR3 plus reference TRBV7-2 and TRBJ2-1, the full variable domain is GAGVSQSPSNKVTEKGKDVELRCDPISGHTALYWYRQSLGQGLEFLIYFQGNSAPDKSGLPSDRFSAERTGGSVSTLTIQRTQQEDSAVYLCASSLGDSEQFFGPGTRLTVL.